The rows below give T cell receptor beta chains drawn from one sample of a study of T-cell reconstitution after alpha-beta-depleted transplantation in children. TCRdb passed the PCR reads through MiXCR, listing each CDR3 protein once. The sample records fewer than 550,000 distinct CDR3 sequences, over 9.5% being singletons. The sequences come from PBMCs, mostly from graft donor cells, collected 180 days after TCRalphabeta/CD19-depleted stem cell transplant. These receptors all come from a female patient aged 2-9 years who had a stem cell transplant for aplastic anemia, so the T cells may come from the graft donor. CDR3s include the opening cysteine and the closing phenylalanine or tryptophan. D genes are given only for firm matches. Only part of the rows carry a size: once, few, many, or a class if the clone is expanded.

TRBD2,TRBV9,.,TRBJ2-3,CASSVASGRARPDTQYF,TGTGCCAGCAGCGTAGCTTCGGGGAGGGCTCGCCCAGATACGCAGTATTTT
.,TRBV7-2,few,TRBJ2-1,CASSLPRWIKPRDEQFF,TGTGCCAGCAGCCTCCCTCGTTGGATCAAGCCCCGGGATGAGCAGTTCTTC
.,TRBV12-3/TRBV12-4,few,TRBJ2-3,CASSRPYSTDTQYF,TGTGCCAGCAGTCGGCCTTATAGCACAGATACGCAGTATTTT
TRBD1,TRBV20-1,few,TRBJ1-5,CSARAGTGTQPQHF,TGCAGTGCTAGGGCCGGGACAGGAACTCAGCCCCAGCATTTT
TRBD1,TRBV7-2,many,TRBJ2-7,CASSSGTGRISEQYF,TGTGCCAGCAGCTCCGGGACAGGGAGGATAAGCGAGCAGTACTTC
.,TRBV7-2,.,TRBJ1-3,CASSGGVGGLSGNSIYF,TGTGCCAGCAGCGGGGGCGTGGGGGGTCTCTCTGGAAACAGCATATATTTT
TRBD1,TRBV27,.,TRBJ2-7,CASSPPDRSYEQYF,TGTGCCAGCAGTCCGCCGGACAGGTCCTACGAGCAGTACTTC
TRBD2,TRBV5-1,few,TRBJ2-1,CASSPLGLADSYNEQFF,TGCGCCAGCAGCCCTTTAGGACTAGCGGACTCCTACAATGAGCAGTTCTTC
.,TRBV29-1,.,TRBJ2-4,CSVVGLSLAKNIQYF,TGCAGCGTTGTCGGCCTGAGCCTAGCCAAAAACATTCAGTACTTC
TRBD1,TRBV20-1,few,TRBJ1-1,CSARDRTGEDTEAFF,TGCAGTGCTAGAGATAGGACAGGGGAGGACACTGAAGCTTTCTTT
TRBD1,TRBV29-1,.,TRBJ1-4,CSVGDRGSTNEKLFF,TGCAGCGTTGGGGACAGGGGATCAACTAATGAAAAACTGTTTTTT
TRBD2,TRBV28,.,TRBJ2-1,CASTTSALNNEQFF,TGTGCCAGCACTACTAGCGCTTTAAACAATGAGCAGTTCTTC
TRBD2,TRBV12-3/TRBV12-4,.,TRBJ2-1,CASSFSSGRAYNEQFF,TGTGCCAGCAGCTTCTCTAGCGGGAGGGCCTACAATGAGCAGTTCTTC
.,TRBV7-2,few,TRBJ1-5,CASSLPDNQPQHF,TGTGCCAGCAGCTTGCCGGATAATCAGCCCCAGCATTTT
TRBD2,TRBV29-1,.,TRBJ2-2,CIPLEGGPEDTGELFF,TGCATCCCTTTAGAGGGAGGGCCCGAGGACACCGGGGAGCTGTTTTTT
.,TRBV27,.,TRBJ2-2,CASSLSSILGGELFF,TGTGCCAGCAGTTTATCGAGCATCCTGGGCGGGGAGCTGTTTTTT
.,TRBV11-2,.,TRBJ2-3,CASSLRFKRTASPRTDTQYF,TGTGCCAGCAGCTTACGTTTTAAGCGGACCGCGTCTCCGCGCACAGATACGCAGTATTTT
TRBD1,TRBV7-2,few,TRBJ1-3,CASMEDRAAGNTIYF,TGTGCCAGCATGGAGGACAGGGCGGCTGGAAACACCATATATTTT
.,TRBV25-1,.,TRBJ2-4,CASSEAPQNIQYF,TGTGCCAGCAGTGAAGCCCCCCAAAACATTCAGTACTTC
.,TRBV12-3/TRBV12-4,.,TRBJ1-1,CASIHFQSPNTEAFF,TGTGCCAGCATCCATTTCCAGTCCCCGAACACTGAAGCTTTCTTT
.,TRBV5-1,few,TRBJ2-2,CASSSQILAAANTGELFF,TGCGCCAGCAGTTCCCAAATCTTAGCGGCGGCGAACACCGGGGAGCTGTTTTTT
TRBD1,TRBV6-2/TRBV6-3,.,TRBJ2-1,CASCHPGQRAREQFF,TGTGCCAGCTGCCACCCGGGACAGAGGGCGCGTGAGCAGTTCTTC
TRBD1,TRBV6-1,few,TRBJ1-5,CASSPGGRSQPQHF,TGTGCCAGCAGTCCAGGGGGCAGGAGTCAGCCCCAGCATTTT
.,TRBV7-9,few,TRBJ1-4,CASSPRPEEKLFF,TGTGCCAGCAGCCCCCGACCCGAGGAAAAACTGTTTTTT
TRBD2,TRBV6-2/TRBV6-3,.,TRBJ2-3,CASSPLGTSGRSTDTQYF,TGTGCCAGCAGTCCCCTTGGGACTAGCGGGAGGAGCACAGATACGCAGTATTTT
.,TRBV5-1,.,TRBJ2-5,CASSPPGQGRWETQYF,TGCGCCAGCAGCCCGCCCGGACAAGGGCGATGGGAGACCCAGTACTTC
.,TRBV29-1,.,TRBJ2-1,CSVVAGSDVYNEQFF,TGCAGCGTTGTCGCCGGGAGTGATGTGTACAATGAGCAGTTCTTC